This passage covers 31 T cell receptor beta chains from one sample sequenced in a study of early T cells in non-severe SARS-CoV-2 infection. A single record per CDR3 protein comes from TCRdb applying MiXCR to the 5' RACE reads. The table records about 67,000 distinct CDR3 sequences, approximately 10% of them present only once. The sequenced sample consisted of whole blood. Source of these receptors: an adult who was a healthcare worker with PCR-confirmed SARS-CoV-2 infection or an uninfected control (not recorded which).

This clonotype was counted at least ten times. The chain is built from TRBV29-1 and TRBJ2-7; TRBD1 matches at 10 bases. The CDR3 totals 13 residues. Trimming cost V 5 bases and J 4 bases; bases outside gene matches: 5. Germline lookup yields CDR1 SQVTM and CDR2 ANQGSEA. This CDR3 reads CSVLRDRGYEQYF. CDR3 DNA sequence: TGCAGCGTTCTCCGGGACAGGGGATACGAGCAGTACTTC.

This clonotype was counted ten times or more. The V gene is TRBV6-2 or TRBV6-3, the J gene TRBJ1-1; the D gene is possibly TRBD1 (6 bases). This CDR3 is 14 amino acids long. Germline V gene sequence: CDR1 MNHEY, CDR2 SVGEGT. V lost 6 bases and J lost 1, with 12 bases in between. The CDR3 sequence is CASRAGQSNTEAFF. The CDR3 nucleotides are TGTGCCAGCAGGGCCGGACAGTCGAACACTGAAGCTTTCTTT.

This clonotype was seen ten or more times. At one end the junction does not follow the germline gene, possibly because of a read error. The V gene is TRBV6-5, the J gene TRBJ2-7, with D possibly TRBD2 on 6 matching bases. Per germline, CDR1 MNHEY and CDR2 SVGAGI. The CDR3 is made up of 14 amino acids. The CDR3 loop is CASSDSGGSYEQYF. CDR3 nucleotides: TGTGCCAGCAGTGACTCCGGGGGCTCCTACGAGCAGTACTTC.

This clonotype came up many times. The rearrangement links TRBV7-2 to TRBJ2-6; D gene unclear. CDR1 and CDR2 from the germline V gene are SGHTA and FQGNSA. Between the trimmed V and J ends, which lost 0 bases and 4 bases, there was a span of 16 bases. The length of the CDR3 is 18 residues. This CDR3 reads CASSLAWQARVGANVLTF. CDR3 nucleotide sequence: TGTGCCAGCAGCTTAGCGTGGCAGGCCCGGGTCGGGGCCAACGTCCTGACTTTC.

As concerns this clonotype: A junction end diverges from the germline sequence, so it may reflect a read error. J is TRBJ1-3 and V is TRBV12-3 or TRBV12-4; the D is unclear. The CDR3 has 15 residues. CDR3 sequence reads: CASRPPENSGNTKYF. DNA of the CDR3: TGTGCCAGCAGGCCCCCCGAAAACTCTGGAAACACCAAATATTTT.

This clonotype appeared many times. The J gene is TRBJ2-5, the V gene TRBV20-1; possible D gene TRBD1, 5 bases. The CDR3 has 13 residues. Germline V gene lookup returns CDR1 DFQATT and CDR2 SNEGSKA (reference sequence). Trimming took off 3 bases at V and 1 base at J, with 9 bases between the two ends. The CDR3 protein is CSARVGPQETQYF. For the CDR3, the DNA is TGCAGTGCTAGGGTGGGGCCCCAAGAGACCCAGTACTTC.

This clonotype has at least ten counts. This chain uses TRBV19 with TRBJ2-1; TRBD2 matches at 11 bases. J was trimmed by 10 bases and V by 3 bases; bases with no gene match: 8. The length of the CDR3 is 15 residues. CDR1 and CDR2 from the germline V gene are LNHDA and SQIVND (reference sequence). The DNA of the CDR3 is TGTGCCAGTAGTATCGAACTAGCGGGGGACCGAGAGCAGTTCTTC. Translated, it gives CASSIELAGDREQFF.

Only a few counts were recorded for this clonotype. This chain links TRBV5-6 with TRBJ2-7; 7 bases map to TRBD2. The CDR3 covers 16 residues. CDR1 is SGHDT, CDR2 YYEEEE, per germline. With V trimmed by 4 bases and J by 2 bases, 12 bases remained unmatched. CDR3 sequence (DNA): TGTGCCAGCAGCCTGGGGAGGGGCCTATCTCCCTACGAGCAGTACTTC. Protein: CASSLGRGLSPYEQYF.

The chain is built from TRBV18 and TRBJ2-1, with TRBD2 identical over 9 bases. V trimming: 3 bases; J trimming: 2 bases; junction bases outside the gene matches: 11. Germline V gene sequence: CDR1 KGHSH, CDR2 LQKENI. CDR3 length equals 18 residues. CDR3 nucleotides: TGTGCCAGCTCACCGGTAATAGCGGGGGCCACACCCTACAATGAGCAGTTCTTC. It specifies CASSPVIAGATPYNEQFF.

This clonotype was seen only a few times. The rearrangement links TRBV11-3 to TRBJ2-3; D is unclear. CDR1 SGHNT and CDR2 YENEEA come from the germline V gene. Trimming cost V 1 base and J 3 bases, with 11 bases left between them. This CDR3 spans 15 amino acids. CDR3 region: CASSLGMVVTDTQYF. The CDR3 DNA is TGTGCCAGCAGCTTAGGGATGGTAGTGACAGATACGCAGTATTTT.

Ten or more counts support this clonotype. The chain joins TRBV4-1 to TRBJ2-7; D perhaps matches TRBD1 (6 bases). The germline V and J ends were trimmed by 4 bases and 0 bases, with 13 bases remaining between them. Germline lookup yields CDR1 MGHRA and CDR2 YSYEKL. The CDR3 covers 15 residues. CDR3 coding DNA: TGCGCCAGCAGCCCTCAGGGGAAGAGCTCCTACGAGCAGTACTTC. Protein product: CASSPQGKSSYEQYF.

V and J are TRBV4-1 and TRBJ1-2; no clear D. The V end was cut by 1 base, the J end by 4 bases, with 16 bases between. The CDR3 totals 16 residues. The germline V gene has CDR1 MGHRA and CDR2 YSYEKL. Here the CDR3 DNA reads TGCGCCAGCAGCCAAGTTGGGAACATTCTTTCCTATGGCTACACCTTC. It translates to CASSQVGNILSYGYTF.

In DNA, the CDR3 is TGCAGCGTTGGGCGGGAGATGGAGACCCAGTACTTC. Protein: CSVGREMETQYF. This chain links TRBV29-1 with TRBJ2-5; 7 bases match TRBD2. This CDR3 region has 12 residues. Germline trimming cut 4 bases from V and 5 bases from J; bases unmatched to any gene: 4. The V gene's germline CDR1 is SQVTM and CDR2 ANQGSEA.

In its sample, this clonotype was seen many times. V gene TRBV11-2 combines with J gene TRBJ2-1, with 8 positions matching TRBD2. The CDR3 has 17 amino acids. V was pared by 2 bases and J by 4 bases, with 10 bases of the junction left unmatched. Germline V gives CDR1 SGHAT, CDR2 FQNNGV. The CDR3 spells CASSLRGAGGLYNEQFF. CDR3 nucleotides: TGTGCCAGCAGCTTACGCGGCGCGGGAGGTCTATACAATGAGCAGTTCTTC.

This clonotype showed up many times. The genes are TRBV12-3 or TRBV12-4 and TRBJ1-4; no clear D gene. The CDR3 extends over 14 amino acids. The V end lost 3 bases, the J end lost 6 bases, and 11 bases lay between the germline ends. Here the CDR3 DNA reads TGTGCCAGCAGTTTCGGACGGAAGGATGAAAAACTGTTTTTT. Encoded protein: CASSFGRKDEKLFF.

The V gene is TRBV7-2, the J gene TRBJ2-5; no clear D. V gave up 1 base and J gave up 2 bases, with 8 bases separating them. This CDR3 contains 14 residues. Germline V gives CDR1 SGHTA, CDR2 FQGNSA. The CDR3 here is CASSLGAVQETQYF. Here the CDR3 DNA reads TGTGCCAGCAGCTTAGGTGCGGTGCAAGAGACCCAGTACTTC.

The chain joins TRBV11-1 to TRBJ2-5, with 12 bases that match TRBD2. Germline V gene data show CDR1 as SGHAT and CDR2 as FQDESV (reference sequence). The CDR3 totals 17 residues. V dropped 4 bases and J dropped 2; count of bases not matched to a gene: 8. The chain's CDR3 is CASSSRLAGALQETQYF. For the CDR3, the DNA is TGTGCCAGCAGCTCACGACTAGCGGGGGCCCTTCAAGAGACCCAGTACTTC.

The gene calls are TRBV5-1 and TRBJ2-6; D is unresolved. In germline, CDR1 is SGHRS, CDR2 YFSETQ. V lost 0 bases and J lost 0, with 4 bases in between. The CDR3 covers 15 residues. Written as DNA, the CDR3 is TGCGCCAGCAGCTTGGCTTCCTCTGGGGCCAACGTCCTGACTTTC. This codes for CASSLASSGANVLTF.

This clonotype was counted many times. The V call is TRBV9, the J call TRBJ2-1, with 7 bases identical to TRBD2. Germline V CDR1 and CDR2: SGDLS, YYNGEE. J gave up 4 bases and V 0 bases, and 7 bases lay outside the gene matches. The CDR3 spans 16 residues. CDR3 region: CASSVGASGGYNEQFF. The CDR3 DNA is TGTGCCAGCAGCGTAGGGGCTAGCGGAGGGTACAATGAGCAGTTCTTC.

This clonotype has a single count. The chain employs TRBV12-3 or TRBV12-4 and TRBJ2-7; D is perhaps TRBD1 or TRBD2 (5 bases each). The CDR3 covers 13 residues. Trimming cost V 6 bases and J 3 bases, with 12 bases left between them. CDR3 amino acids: CASSPGPNYEQYF. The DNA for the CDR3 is TGTGCCAGCAGCCCGGGACCTAACTACGAGCAGTACTTC.

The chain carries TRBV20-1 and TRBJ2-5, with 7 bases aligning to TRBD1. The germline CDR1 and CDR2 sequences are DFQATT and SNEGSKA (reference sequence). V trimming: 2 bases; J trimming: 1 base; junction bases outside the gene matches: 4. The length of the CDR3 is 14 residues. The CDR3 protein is CSARQGTAQETQYF. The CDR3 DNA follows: TGCAGTGCTAGACAAGGGACAGCCCAAGAGACCCAGTACTTC.

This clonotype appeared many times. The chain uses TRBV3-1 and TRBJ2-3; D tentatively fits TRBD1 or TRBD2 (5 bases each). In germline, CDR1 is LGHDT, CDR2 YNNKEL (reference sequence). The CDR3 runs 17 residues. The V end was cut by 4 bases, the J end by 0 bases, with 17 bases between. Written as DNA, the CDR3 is TGTGCCAGCAGCCCCGCCAGGGACGGACGGAGCACAGATACGCAGTATTTT. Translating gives CASSPARDGRSTDTQYF.

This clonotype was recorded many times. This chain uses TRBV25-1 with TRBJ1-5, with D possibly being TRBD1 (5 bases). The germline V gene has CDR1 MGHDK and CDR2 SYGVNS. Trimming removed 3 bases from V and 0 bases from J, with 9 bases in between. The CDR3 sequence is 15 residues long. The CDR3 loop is CASSDGGSSNQPQHF. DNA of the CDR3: TGTGCCAGCAGTGATGGGGGTTCTAGCAATCAGCCCCAGCATTTT.

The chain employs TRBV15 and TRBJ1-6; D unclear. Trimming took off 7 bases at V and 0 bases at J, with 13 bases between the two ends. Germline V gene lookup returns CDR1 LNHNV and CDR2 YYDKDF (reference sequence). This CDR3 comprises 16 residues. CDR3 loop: CATKGLEHSYNSPLHF. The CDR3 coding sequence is TGTGCCACCAAAGGCCTTGAGCACTCCTATAATTCACCCCTCCACTTT. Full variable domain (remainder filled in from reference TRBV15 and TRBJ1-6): DAMVIQNPRYQVTQFGKPVTLSCSQTLNHNVMYWYQQKSSQAPKLLFHYYDKDFNNEADTPDNFQSRRPNTSFCFLDIRSPGLGDTAMYLCATKGLEHSYNSPLHFGNGTRLTVT.

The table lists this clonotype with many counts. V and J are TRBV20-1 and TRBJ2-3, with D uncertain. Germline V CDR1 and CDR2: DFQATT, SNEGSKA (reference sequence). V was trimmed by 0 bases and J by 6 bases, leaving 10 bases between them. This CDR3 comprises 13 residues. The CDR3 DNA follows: TGCAGTGCTAGAGATCCGAGACGGGATACGCAGTATTTT. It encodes CSARDPRRDTQYF.

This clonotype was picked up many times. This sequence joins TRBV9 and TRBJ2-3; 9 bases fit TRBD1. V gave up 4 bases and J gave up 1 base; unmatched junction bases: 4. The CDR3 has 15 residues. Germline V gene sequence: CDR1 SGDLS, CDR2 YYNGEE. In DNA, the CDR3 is TGTGCCAGCAGCTTCTGGACAGGGGGCACAGATACGCAGTATTTT. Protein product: CASSFWTGGTDTQYF.

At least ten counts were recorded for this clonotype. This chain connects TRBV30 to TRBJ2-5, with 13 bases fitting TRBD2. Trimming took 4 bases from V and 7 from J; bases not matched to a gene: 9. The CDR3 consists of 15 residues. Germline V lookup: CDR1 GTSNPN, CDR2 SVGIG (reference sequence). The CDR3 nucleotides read TGTGCCTGGACTGTCGGACTAGCGGGAGATGGGACCCAGTACTTC. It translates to CAWTVGLAGDGTQYF.

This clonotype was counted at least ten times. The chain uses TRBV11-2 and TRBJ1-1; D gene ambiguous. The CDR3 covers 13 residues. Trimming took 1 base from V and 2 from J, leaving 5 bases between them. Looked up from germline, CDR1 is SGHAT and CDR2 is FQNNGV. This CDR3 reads CASSLGPNTEAFF. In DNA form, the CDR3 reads TGTGCCAGCAGCTTAGGTCCCAACACTGAAGCTTTCTTT.

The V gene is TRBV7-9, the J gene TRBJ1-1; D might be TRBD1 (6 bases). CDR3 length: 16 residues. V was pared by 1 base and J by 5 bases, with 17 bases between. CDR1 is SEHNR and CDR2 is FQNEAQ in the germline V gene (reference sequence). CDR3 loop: CASSLVGKGGWTEAFF. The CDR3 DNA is TGTGCCAGCAGCTTAGTCGGAAAGGGGGGCTGGACTGAAGCTTTCTTT.

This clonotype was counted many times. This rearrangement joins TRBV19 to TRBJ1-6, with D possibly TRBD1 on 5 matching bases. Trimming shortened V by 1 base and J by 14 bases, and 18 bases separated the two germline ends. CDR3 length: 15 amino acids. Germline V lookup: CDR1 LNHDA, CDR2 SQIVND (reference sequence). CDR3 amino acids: CASSIASTSGVALHF. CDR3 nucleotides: TGTGCCAGTAGTATAGCGTCCACGTCGGGGGTAGCCCTCCACTTT.

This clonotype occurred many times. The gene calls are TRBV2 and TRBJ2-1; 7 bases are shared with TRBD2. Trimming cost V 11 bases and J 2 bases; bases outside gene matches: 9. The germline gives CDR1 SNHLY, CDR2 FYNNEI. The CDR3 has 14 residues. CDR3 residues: CASRRRETYNEQFF. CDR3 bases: TGTGCCTCCCGTCGGCGGGAGACCTACAATGAGCAGTTCTTC.